These 27 T cell receptor beta chains came from one sample sequenced in a study of shared clonotypes between healthy human individuals. Sequencing was performed with immunoSEQ multiplex PCR; in TCRdb, only in-frame clones are kept and a portion is missing. The sample consists of roughly 510,000 clones, 75% to 80% of them appearing once. The sequenced sample consisted of PBMCs. These receptors came from a woman aged 40 to 55 in good health. Some clones in this sample may be carry-over from other donors' samples.

This chain connects TRBV27 to TRBJ2-7; D is uncertain. The CDR3 runs to 16 residues. Deletions cut 0 bases from V and 2 bases from J, with 14 bases between. Looked up from germline, CDR1 is MNHEY and CDR2 is SMNVEV (reference sequence). The CDR3 loop is CASSLSLSSPTYEQYF. In DNA form, the CDR3 reads TGTGCCAGCAGTTTATCTTTGAGTAGCCCAACCTACGAGCAGTACTTC.

This sequence joins TRBV4-1 and TRBJ2-1, with D possibly matching TRBD2 (5 bases). The CDR3 contains 16 residues. The ends were cut back, 3 bases at V and 0 bases at J, with 12 bases in the middle. Germline V gives CDR1 MGHRA, CDR2 YSYEKL. The CDR3 DNA reads as TGCGCCAGCAGCCAGCTCGGACTGAGCTCCTACAATGAGCAGTTCTTC. Translated: CASSQLGLSSYNEQFF.

The chain employs TRBV4-1 and TRBJ2-3, with 7 bases aligning to TRBD2. The CDR3 is 16 amino acids. Trimming took 0 bases from V and 4 from J; bases not matched to a gene: 7. Germline V gene lookup returns CDR1 MGHRA and CDR2 YSYEKL. The chain's CDR3 is CASSQEAGGLADTQYF. The CDR3 DNA follows: TGCGCCAGCAGCCAAGAAGCCGGGGGGTTGGCAGATACGCAGTATTTT.

This clone was picked up one time. The V call is TRBV6-1, the J call TRBJ2-7, with 12 nucleotides matching TRBD2. CDR1 is MNHNS and CDR2 is SASEGT in the germline V gene. Losses at the gene ends were 3 bases for V and 3 bases for J; bases not matched to a gene: 3. CDR3 length: 15 amino acids. The CDR3 reads CASSELAGGVYEQYF. The CDR3 DNA is TGTGCCAGCAGTGAGCTAGCGGGAGGGGTCTACGAGCAGTACTTC.

The V gene is TRBV18, the J gene TRBJ2-5; D is ambiguous. The CDR3 is 13 amino acids. The germline V gene encodes CDR1 KGHSH and CDR2 LQKENI. V was cut by 8 bases and J by 7 bases, with 17 bases left in between. The CDR3 is CASTPEGVGTQYF. CDR3 DNA sequence: TGTGCCAGCACCCCGGAAGGAGTCGGGACCCAGTACTTC.

This chain connects TRBV10-3 to TRBJ1-2; 8 bases fit TRBD1. The CDR3 extends over 18 amino acids. CDR1 is ENHRY, CDR2 SYGVKD, per germline. Germline trimming cut 3 bases from V and 1 base from J; bases unmatched to any gene: 13. The CDR3 sequence: CAISERAHGTGRNYGYTF. The CDR3 DNA sequence: TGTGCCATCAGTGAACGCGCCCATGGGACAGGTCGTAACTATGGCTACACCTTC.

J is TRBJ2-1 and V is TRBV2; D gene ambiguous. Germline assignment: CDR1 SNHLY and CDR2 FYNNEI. Trimming left V 6 bases short and J 0 bases short, with 9 bases between. The length of the CDR3 is 14 residues. CDR3 DNA sequence: TGTGCCAGCAGCCCCAGATCCTCCTACAATGAGCAGTTCTTC. Translation gives CASSPRSSYNEQFF.

This clone was observed a handful of times. The chain combines TRBV7-9 with TRBJ1-1; TRBD1 aligns across 7 bases. CDR3 length: 12 residues. V was pared by 5 bases and J by 7 bases, with 4 bases of the junction left unmatched. From germline, CDR1 is SEHNR and CDR2 FQNEAQ (reference sequence). CDR3 DNA sequence: TGTGCCAGCAGCCGAGACAGGGTTGAAGCTTTCTTT. Translating gives CASSRDRVEAFF.

This clone was seen once. The V gene is TRBV29-1, the J gene TRBJ2-2; D is tentatively TRBD1 or TRBD2 (5 bases each). The length of the CDR3 is 12 residues. Trimming pared 3 bases from V and 4 bases from J, leaving 6 bases between. CDR1 is SQVTM, CDR2 ANQGSEA, per germline. For the CDR3, the DNA is TGCAGCGTTGACGGGACCACCGGGGAGCTGTTTTTT. It encodes CSVDGTTGELFF.

This clone was observed a single time. In DNA, the CDR3 is TGTGCCAGCAGCGGGGGACTAGCGGTCAATGAGCAGTTCTTC. It yields the protein CASSGGLAVNEQFF. The chain couples TRBV9 to TRBJ2-1; 11 bases agree with TRBD2. Per the germline V gene, CDR1 is SGDLS and CDR2 is YYNGEE. The CDR3 spans 14 residues. With 3 bases clipped from V and 6 bases from J, the junction kept 2 bases outside the gene matches.

The chain carries TRBV29-1 and TRBJ2-6; D could derive from TRBD1 or TRBD2 (6 bases each). This CDR3 has 15 residues. CDR1 SQVTM and CDR2 ANQGSEA come from the germline V gene. The V end was cut by 1 base, the J end by 2 bases, with 9 bases between. CDR3 coding DNA: TGCAGCGTTGAAGGGAGGGACACTGGGGCCAACGTCCTGACTTTC. Its protein is CSVEGRDTGANVLTF.

This clone was counted only a few times. The gene calls are TRBV7-9 and TRBJ2-7; tentatively, D is TRBD2 (5 bases). Germline V gene data show CDR1 as SEHNR and CDR2 as FQNEAQ (reference sequence). This CDR3 is built from 14 residues. V dropped 5 bases and J dropped 5 bases, with 16 bases sitting between them. The CDR3: CASSHTSMGNEQYF. CDR3 sequence (DNA): TGTGCCAGCAGCCACACTAGTATGGGCAACGAGCAGTACTTC.

The chain carries TRBV7-2 and TRBJ1-5; D uncertain. Trimming removed 5 bases at V and 4 bases at J, with 9 bases between. The CDR3 contains 13 residues. The germline gives CDR1 SGHTA, CDR2 FQGNSA. The CDR3 loop is CASSQRGNQPQHF. CDR3 in DNA: TGTGCCAGCAGCCAAAGAGGTAATCAGCCCCAGCATTTT.

The V and J genes are TRBV28 and TRBJ1-1; perhaps TRBD1 as D (5 bases). V lost 8 bases and J 8 bases, leaving 12 bases between the germline ends. Germline values: CDR1 MDHEN, CDR2 SYDVKM. The CDR3 is 11 residues long. In nucleotides, the CDR3 is TGTGCCAGCTCTGGGGGGAGAGAAGCTTTCTTT. Translating gives CASSGGREAFF.

As to this clone: The sample carries other DNA sequences with the same CDR3. The chain uses TRBV18 and TRBJ2-5; D gene uncertain. Germline V gives CDR1 KGHSH, CDR2 LQKENI. Trimming pared 3 bases from V and 5 bases from J, leaving 7 bases between. The CDR3 has 12 residues. The CDR3 is CASSPTQETQYF. CDR3 bases: TGTGCCAGCTCACCTACCCAGGAGACCCAGTACTTC. The full variable domain, rest sourced from reference TRBV18 and TRBJ2-5, is NAGVMQNPRHLVRRRGQEARLRCSPMKGHSHVYWYRQLPEEGLKFMVYLQKENIIDESGMPKERFSAEFPKEGPSILRIQQVVRGDSAAYFCASSPTQETQYFGPGTRLLVL.

This rearrangement joins TRBV7-8 to TRBJ1-1, with no clear D. The CDR3 covers 14 residues. Germline values: CDR1 SGHVS, CDR2 FQNEAQ. Trimming removed 5 bases at V and 3 bases at J, with 13 bases between. The CDR3 sequence is CASSTRTAYTEAFF. CDR3 DNA: TGTGCCAGCAGCACCAGGACGGCCTACACTGAAGCTTTCTTT.

The chain links TRBV4-1 to TRBJ2-7, with a tentative D call TRBD1 (6 bases). Germline V gives CDR1 MGHRA, CDR2 YSYEKL. V was trimmed by 0 bases and J by 2 bases, leaving 14 bases between them. The CDR3 sequence is 16 residues long. Written as DNA, the CDR3 is TGCGCCAGCAGCCAAGATCGGACAGAGGACCCCTACGAGCAGTACTTC. This translates into CASSQDRTEDPYEQYF.

This chain connects TRBV5-6 to TRBJ2-1; unclear D gene. The CDR3 extends over 15 amino acids. The V gene lost 4 bases and the J gene lost 0 bases, with 11 bases spanning the gap. Germline loops: CDR1 SGHDT, CDR2 YYEEEE. CDR3: CASSPTPSSYNEQFF. In DNA, the CDR3 is TGTGCCAGCAGCCCAACGCCCAGCTCCTACAATGAGCAGTTCTTC.

The rearrangement links TRBV7-9 to TRBJ2-4; TRBD1 aligns across 9 bases. CDR3 length: 16 residues. CDR1 and CDR2 from the germline V gene are SEHNR and FQNEAQ (reference sequence). V was clipped by 3 bases and J by 5 bases; unmatched bases: 8. CDR3 protein: CASSFWLGQGQNIQYF. CDR3 nucleotide sequence: TGTGCCAGCAGCTTTTGGTTGGGACAGGGACAAAACATTCAGTACTTC.

CDR3: CASSPESGARYEQYF. DNA of the CDR3: TGCGCCAGCAGCCCTGAGTCGGGGGCGCGCTACGAGCAGTACTTC. This chain connects TRBV5-1 to TRBJ2-7; the D gene could be TRBD1 or TRBD2 (6 bases each). Germline lookup yields CDR1 SGHRS and CDR2 YFSETQ. There are 15 residues in the CDR3. Trimming stripped 4 bases from V and 3 bases from J, with 17 bases between.

In the case of this clone: A far larger clone lies a single base away; this is likely a read error. The genes are TRBV7-2 and TRBJ2-5, with TRBD1 matching 7 bases. CDR1 and CDR2 (germline): SGHTA, FQGNSA. The CDR3 extends over 14 amino acids. Losses at the gene ends were 5 bases for V and 1 base for J; bases not matched to a gene: 4. CDR3 in DNA: TGTGCCAGCAGCCGGGGACAGATCCAAGAGACCCAGTACTTC. It specifies CASSRGQIQETQYF.

The chain carries TRBV10-3 and TRBJ2-1; TRBD2 matches at 13 bases. Germline trimming cut 2 bases from V and 3 bases from J; bases unmatched to any gene: 10. Germline lookup yields CDR1 ENHRY and CDR2 SYGVKD. The CDR3 consists of 19 residues. The CDR3 region is CAISERGGRTSGSYNEQFF. DNA of the CDR3: TGTGCCATCAGTGAGAGGGGGGGAAGGACTAGCGGGAGCTACAATGAGCAGTTCTTC.

This clone was observed many times. This sample includes further DNA sequences coding for the same CDR3. The chain has TRBV11-2 and TRBJ2-1; TRBD1 or TRBD2 may be the D gene (6 bases each). The germline V gene has CDR1 SGHAT and CDR2 FQNNGV. There are 14 residues in the CDR3. Trimming removed 0 bases from V and 9 bases from J, with 12 bases in between. The CDR3 nucleotides read TGTGCCAGCAGCTTAGATAGGGGGGCGTCTGAGCAGTTCTTC. Residues: CASSLDRGASEQFF.

On this clone itself: The junction differs from germline at one of its ends, possibly a read error. The rearrangement uses TRBV7-7 and TRBJ2-2; D gene ambiguous. CDR1 and CDR2 (germline): SSHAT, FNYEAQ (reference sequence). The CDR3 runs to 13 residues. The CDR3 DNA is TGTGCTAGCAGCCCCTCAAACACCGGGGAGCTGTTTTTT. Its protein product is CASSPSNTGELFF.

This clone was observed a single time. V and J are TRBV5-1 and TRBJ1-3; 8 positions agree with TRBD1. Germline values: CDR1 SGHRS, CDR2 YFSETQ. The CDR3 spans 15 residues. J lost 4 bases, V lost 0 bases, and 3 bases had no gene match. This CDR3 is CASSLGQGRGNTIYF. CDR3 bases: TGCGCCAGCAGCTTGGGACAGGGGAGAGGAAACACCATATATTTT.

Written as DNA, the CDR3 is TGTGCCTGGAGTGTAGGGCGGATGAATGAAAAACTGTTTTTT. This sequence encodes CAWSVGRMNEKLFF. The rearrangement links TRBV30 to TRBJ1-4; D is undetermined. The V gene lost 0 bases and the J gene lost 5 bases, with 10 bases spanning the gap. This CDR3 contains 14 residues. Germline V lookup: CDR1 GTSNPN, CDR2 SVGIG (reference sequence).

The rearrangement links TRBV15 to TRBJ2-7; 9 nucleotides align to TRBD1. The CDR3 runs 15 residues. Per germline, CDR1 LNHNV and CDR2 YYDKDF (reference sequence). V was clipped by 2 bases and J by 4 bases; unmatched bases: 6. CDR3: CATSRTTGTGYEQYF. As DNA, the CDR3 is TGTGCCACCAGCAGAACGACCGGGACAGGGTACGAGCAGTACTTC.